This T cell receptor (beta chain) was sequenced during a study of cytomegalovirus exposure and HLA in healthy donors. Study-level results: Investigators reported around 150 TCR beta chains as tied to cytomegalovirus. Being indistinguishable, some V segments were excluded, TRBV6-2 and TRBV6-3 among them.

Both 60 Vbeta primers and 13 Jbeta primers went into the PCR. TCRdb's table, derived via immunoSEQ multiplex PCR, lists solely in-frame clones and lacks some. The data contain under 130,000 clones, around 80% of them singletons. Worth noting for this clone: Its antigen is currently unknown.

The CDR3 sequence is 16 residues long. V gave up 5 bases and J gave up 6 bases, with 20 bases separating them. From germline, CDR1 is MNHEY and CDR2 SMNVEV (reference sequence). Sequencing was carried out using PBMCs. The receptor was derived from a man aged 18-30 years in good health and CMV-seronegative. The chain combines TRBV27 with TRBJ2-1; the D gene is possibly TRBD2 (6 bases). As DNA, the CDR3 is TGTGCCAGCAGTATTTTACTAGCTGTTTCTATCAATGAGCAGTTCTTC. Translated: CASSILLAVSINEQFF.